This record looks at one TCR beta chain sequence and its context. With 2 bases clipped from V and 8 bases from J, the junction kept 13 bases outside the gene matches. The CDR3 runs to 16 residues. Germline-derived CDR1 and CDR2 are SGHRS and YFSETQ. The primer mix had 60 Vbeta and 13 Jbeta primers. Clones were read by immunoSEQ multiplex PCR, and TCRdb kept only the in-frame ones, dropping some. This sample has over 150,000 clones, with about 85% found just once. This sample stems from a study of cytomegalovirus exposure and HLA in healthy donors. As for the study in general: For the approximately 360 genotyped donors, more than 65% fell within the Caucasian-associated ancestry cluster.

The TCR was taken from a man in his thirties or forties in good health and CMV-seropositive. Sequenced sample: PBMCs. The V and J genes are TRBV5-1 and TRBJ2-1; 7 bases map to TRBD2. The DNA for the CDR3 is TGCGCCAGCAGCTTAATTTCAGCGGGGTTTGTCCATGAGCAGTTCTTC. Amino acid sequence: CASSLISAGFVHEQFF.